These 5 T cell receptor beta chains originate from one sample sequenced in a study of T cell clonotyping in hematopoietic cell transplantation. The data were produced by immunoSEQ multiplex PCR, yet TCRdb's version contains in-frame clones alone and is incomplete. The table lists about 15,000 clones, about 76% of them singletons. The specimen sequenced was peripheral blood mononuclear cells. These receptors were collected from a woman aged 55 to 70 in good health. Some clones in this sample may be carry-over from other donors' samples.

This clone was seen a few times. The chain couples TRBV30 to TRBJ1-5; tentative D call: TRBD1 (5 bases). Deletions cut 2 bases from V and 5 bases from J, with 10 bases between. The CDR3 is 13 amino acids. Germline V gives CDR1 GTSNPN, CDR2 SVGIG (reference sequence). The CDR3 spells CAWSSGAYQPQHF. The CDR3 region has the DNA TGTGCCTGGAGTTCCGGGGCGTATCAGCCCCAGCATTTT.

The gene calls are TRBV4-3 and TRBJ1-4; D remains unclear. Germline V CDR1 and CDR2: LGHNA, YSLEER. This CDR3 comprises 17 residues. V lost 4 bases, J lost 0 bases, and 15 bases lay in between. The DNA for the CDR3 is TGCGCCAGCAGCCCCAAGGCAGGAACCGCAACTAATGAAAAACTGTTTTTT. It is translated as CASSPKAGTATNEKLFF.

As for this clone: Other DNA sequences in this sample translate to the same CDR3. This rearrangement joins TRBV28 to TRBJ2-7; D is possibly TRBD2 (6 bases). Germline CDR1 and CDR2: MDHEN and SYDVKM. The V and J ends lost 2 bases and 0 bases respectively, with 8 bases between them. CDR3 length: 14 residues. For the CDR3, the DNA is TGTGCCAGCAGTTTAGGAGGGAGCTCCTACGAGCAGTACTTC. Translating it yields CASSLGGSSYEQYF.

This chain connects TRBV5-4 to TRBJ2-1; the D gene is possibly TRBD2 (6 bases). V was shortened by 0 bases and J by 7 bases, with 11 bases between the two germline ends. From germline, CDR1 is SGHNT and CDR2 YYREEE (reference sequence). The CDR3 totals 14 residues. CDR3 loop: CASSLGGNLNEQFF. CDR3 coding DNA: TGTGCCAGCAGCTTGGGCGGGAATCTTAATGAGCAGTTCTTC.

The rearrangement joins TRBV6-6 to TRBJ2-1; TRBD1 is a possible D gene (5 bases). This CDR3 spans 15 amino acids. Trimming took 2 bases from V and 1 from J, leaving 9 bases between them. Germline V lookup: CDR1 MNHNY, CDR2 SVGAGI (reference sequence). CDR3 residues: CASSYRGNSYNEQFF. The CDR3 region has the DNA TGTGCCAGCAGTTACAGGGGCAATTCCTACAATGAGCAGTTCTTC.